This T cell receptor (beta chain) was recorded in a study of blood T cell repertoires in COVID-19. Study information: Sites in the United States, Italy and Spain provided acute and convalescent COVID-19 samples. Sources were T cells, B-cell-depleted T cells, or PBMCs; the material itself was cDNA or gDNA.

Authors' analysis steps: Estimation of nucleated cell counts was performed using reference gene primer amplification. The repertoire was sequenced with immunoSEQ multiplex PCR; TCRdb's copy has only in-frame clones and lacks some. Clonal size and the V and J genes are those of that table, whereas D and trimming came from the DNA. The table includes about 300,000 clones, around 82% detected once. After removal of 0 bases from V and 6 bases from J, the junction contained 6 bases not matched to a gene. CDR3 size: 16 residues. In germline, CDR1 is LGHNA, CDR2 YNFKEQ. Material: peripheral blood. The source of this sequence is a woman aged 50 to 60 who had recovered from COVID-19. This sequence joins TRBV4-2 and TRBJ2-2, with 8 positions matching TRBD2. The CDR3 region is CASSQEPAGEAGELFF. CDR3 DNA: TGTGCCAGCAGCCAAGAGCCAGCGGGGGAGGCCGGGGAGCTGTTTTTT.